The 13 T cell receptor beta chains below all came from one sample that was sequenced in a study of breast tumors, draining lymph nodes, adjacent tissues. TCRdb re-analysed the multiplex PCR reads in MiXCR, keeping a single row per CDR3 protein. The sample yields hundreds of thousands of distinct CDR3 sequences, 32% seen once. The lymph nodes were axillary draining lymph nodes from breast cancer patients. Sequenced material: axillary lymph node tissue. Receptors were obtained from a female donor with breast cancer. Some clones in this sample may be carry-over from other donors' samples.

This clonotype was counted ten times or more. The CDR3: CASGPGHQTQQETQYF. The CDR3 DNA sequence: TGTGCCAGCGGACCGGGACACCAAACCCAACAAGAGACCCAGTACTTC. The gene calls are TRBV12-3 or TRBV12-4 and TRBJ2-5; weak D call: TRBD1 (6 bases). This CDR3 contains 16 residues. Trimming left V 8 bases short and J 2 bases short, with 21 bases between.

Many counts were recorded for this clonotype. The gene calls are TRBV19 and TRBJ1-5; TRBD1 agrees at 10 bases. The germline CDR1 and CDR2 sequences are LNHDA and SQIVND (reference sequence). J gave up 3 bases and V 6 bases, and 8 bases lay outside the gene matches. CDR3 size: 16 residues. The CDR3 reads CASRHPDRGVNQPQHF. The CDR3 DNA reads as TGTGCCAGTAGGCACCCGGACAGGGGGGTCAATCAGCCCCAGCATTTT.

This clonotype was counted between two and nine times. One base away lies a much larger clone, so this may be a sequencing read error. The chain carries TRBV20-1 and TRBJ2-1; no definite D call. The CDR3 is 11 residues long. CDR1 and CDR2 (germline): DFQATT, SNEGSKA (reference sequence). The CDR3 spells CSARDRNEQSF. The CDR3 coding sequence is TGCAGTGCTAGAGATAGGAATGAGCAGTCCTTC.

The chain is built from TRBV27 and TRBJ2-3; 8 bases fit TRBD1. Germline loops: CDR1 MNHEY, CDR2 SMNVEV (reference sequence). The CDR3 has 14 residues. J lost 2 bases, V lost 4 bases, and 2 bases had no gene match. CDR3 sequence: CASSWTGPTDTQYF. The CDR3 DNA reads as TGTGCCAGCAGTTGGACAGGGCCCACAGATACGCAGTATTTT.

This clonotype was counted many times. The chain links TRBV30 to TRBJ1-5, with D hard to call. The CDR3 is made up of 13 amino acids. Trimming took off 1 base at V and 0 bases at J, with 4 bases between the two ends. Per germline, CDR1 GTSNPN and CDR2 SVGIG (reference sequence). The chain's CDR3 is CAWSATSNQPQHF. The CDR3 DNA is TGTGCCTGGAGTGCGACTAGCAATCAGCCCCAGCATTTT.

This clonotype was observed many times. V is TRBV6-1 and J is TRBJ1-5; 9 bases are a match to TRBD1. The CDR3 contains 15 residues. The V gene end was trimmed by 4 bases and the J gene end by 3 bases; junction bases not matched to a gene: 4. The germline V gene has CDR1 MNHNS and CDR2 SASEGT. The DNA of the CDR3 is TGTGCCAGCAGTGCCCGGGACAGGGACAATCAGCCCCAGCATTTT. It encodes CASSARDRDNQPQHF.

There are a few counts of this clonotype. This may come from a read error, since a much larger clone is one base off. This CDR3 is CSARSGILPSEQYF. DNA of the CDR3: TGCAGTGCTAGGAGCGGGATCCTTCCCTCCGAGCAGTACTTC. The genes are TRBV20-1 and TRBJ2-7, with TRBD2 matching 7 bases. The CDR3 extends over 14 amino acids. Germline V gene sequence: CDR1 DFQATT, CDR2 SNEGSKA (reference sequence). V was pared by 3 bases and J by 6 bases, with 11 bases of the junction left unmatched.

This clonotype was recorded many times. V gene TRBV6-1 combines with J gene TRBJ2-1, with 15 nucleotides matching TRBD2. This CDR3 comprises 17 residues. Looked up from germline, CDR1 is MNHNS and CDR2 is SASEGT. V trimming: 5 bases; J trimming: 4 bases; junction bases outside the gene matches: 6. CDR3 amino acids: CASSPWTSGRGYNEQFF. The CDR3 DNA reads TGTGCCAGCAGTCCATGGACTAGCGGGAGGGGATACAATGAGCAGTTCTTC.

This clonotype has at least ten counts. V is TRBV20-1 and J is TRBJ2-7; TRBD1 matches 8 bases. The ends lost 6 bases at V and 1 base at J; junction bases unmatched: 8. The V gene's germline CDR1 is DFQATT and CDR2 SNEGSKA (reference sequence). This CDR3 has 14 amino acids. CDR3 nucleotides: TGCAGTGCAATAAGACAGGGGAGGTCCTACGAGCAGTACTTC. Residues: CSAIRQGRSYEQYF.

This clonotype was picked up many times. The chain's CDR3 is CASSSPRDRARGEQYF. The CDR3 coding sequence is TGTGCCAGCAGTTCCCCTAGGGACAGGGCTAGGGGGGAGCAGTACTTC. The chain couples TRBV6-5 to TRBJ2-7; 9 positions agree with TRBD1. The V segment lost 4 bases and the J segment 7 bases; nucleotides outside the gene matches: 14. The CDR3 spans 16 residues. CDR1 MNHEY and CDR2 SVGAGI come from the germline V gene.

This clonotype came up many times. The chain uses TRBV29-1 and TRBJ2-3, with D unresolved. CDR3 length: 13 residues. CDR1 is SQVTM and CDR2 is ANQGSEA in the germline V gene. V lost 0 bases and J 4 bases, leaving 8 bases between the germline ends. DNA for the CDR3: TGCAGCGTTGAAGACGAGGATCCAGATACGCAGTATTTT. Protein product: CSVEDEDPDTQYF.

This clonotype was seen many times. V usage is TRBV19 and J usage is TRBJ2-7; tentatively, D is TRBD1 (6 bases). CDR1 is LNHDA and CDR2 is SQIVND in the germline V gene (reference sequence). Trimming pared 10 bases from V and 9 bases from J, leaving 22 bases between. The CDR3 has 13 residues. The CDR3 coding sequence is TGTGCCACCCGGGACAACCAGGCCGCGGGGCAGTACTTC. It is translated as CATRDNQAAGQYF.

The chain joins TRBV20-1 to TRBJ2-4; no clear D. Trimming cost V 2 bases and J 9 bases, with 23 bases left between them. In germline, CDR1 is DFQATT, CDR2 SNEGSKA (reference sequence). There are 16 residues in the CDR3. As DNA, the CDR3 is TGCAGTGCTAGATCCCTCTTGGAAGCTGCCCCTAGCATTCAGTACTTC. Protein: CSARSLLEAAPSIQYF.